This TCR beta chain emerged from a study of human T cells and chemical hapten exposure (dated by TCRdb to the early 2020s). In the study overall: For sensitization, 2% DPC in acetone was applied to a roughly 2 cm by roughly 2 cm area of upper inner arm skin. Throughout the roughly 26-week study period, patients were also given weekly therapeutic DPC doses on the scalp. Patch tests used Finn chambers with 0.01% DPC on the upper back, scored after 6 days by International Contact Dermatitis Research Group standards. Most of the patients in the cohort were female, and the cohort covered alopecia areata with under or over 50% scalp involvement, alopecia totalis and alopecia universalis. Libraries were pooled for sequencing, and variation in per-sample TCR yields was attributed mainly to small differences in library volumes within the pool. Peripheral blood TCR repertoire changes were tracked in vivo in alopecia patients during primary and secondary sensitization to the hapten diphenylcyclopropenone (DPC). Blood was sampled from patients pre-sensitization (week 0) and at 2, 6 and about 24 weeks after DPC sensitization. Roughly 30 alopecia patients provided blood for TCR sequencing at one to four time points (pre-sensitization, 2, 6 and 24 weeks). Here is what the overall study found, with its caveats: Compared with pre-sensitization or healthy control sets, expanded TCRs formed significantly more large CDR3 similarity clusters, which is consistent with antigen-driven responses. Alopecia, a presumed autoimmune disease, was present in all patients, so the immune response of the patients might differ from that of healthy individuals. The number of PT1 expanded TCRs positively correlated with patch test score, significant at thresholds 8, 16 and 32 but not 4. After repeated subsampling, the strength of the expansion versus patch-test correlation and the threshold at which it became significant changed. DPC sensitization did not change the number of TCRs with a frequency above 1 in 1000, and there was no evidence of changes in global repertoire structure.

The germline V gene yields MNHEY for CDR1 and SVGEGT for CDR2. From its cysteine to its phenylalanine, the CDR3 spans 15 amino acids. The retained sequence is limited to the CDR3, 45 bases, with the frame set at the first base. Unmatched junction bases come to 9, with V trimmed by 6 bases and J by 5 bases. In light of the paper, this sample's time point label describes: patch test 3, about 24 weeks after DPC sensitization. The label giving this sample's treatment or condition can be read as: therapeutic diphenylcyclopropenone sensitization with weekly scalp DPC. At each patch-test visit, blood was drawn before the patch test was applied. Patients were eligible if aged 18 to 70, diagnosed with alopecia and judged suitable for DPC therapy, and pregnant patients were excluded. Total RNA was extracted from unfractionated whole blood that had been collected in Tempus Blood RNA tubes. Libraries came from RACE. TCRdb lists the instrument as NextSeq 500. During library preparation, unique molecular identifiers were attached to individual cDNA molecules so that TCRs could be counted in a quantitative, reproducible way. Both TCR alpha and TCR beta chains were sequenced from each blood RNA sample. Turning to the authors' computational methods: A median of around 100,000 TCRs per sample was observed, with a range of about 23,224 to 690,600. V, J and CDR3 annotation of the TCR reads was performed with the Decombinator software suite. For PS versus PT1 abundance plots, all samples were subsampled to the same number of TCRs (28,000). Expanded TCRs were defined as absent before sensitization and observed at least eight times at the 2-week time point. The public reads were quality trimmed at Q25 with fastp and then assembled into clones with MiXCR by TCRdb, keeping productive beta chains. Under each unique CDR3 protein, matching rows form one entry showing the most common genes and DNA. For this entry, the V and J calls and clone size follow TCRdb and not the study's own pipeline. The sample yields around 150,000 distinct CDR3 sequences; 28% were counted once. In total, the top ten clones hold approximately 2.1% of the sample.

Regarding this clonotype: What this receptor recognizes is not known. No base-level quality is on record; no much larger clone is a single base apart.

The clonotype comes from a woman aged 18-35 years with alopecia areata. Some clones in this sample may be carry-over from other donors' samples. The chain is encoded by TRBV6-2 or TRBV6-3 joined to TRBJ2-1; a stretch of 8 junction bases matches TRBD1. The material sequenced was whole blood, taken in connection with sensitization to the hapten diphenylcyclopropenone (DPC). The DNA sequence is as follows: TGTGCCAGCAGACCAACCGGGACAGGCCACAATGAGCAGTTCTTC. Its protein reads: CASRPTGTGHNEQFF.